This T cell receptor beta chain originates from a study of Graves' ophthalmopathy and Graves' hyperthyroidism. Worth noting for this clonotype: Its ends do not fully match the called genes, so a read error is possible.

This CDR3 has 17 amino acids. The germline gives CDR1 SGHDN, CDR2 FVKESK. Scientists amplified the TCR beta CDR3 regions from RNA transcripts. RT-PCR with HTBI primers came first, then second-round multiplex PCR. Via MiXCR, TCRdb re-called the multiplex PCR reads, giving one row per CDR3 protein. The data show roughly 410,000 distinct CDR3 sequences, 15% to 17% seen once. The clonotype comes from a woman aged 18-29 years with stable Graves' hyperthyroidism. The genes are TRBV14 and TRBJ2-2; tentative D call: TRBD2 (5 bases). Material for sequencing was peripheral blood. The DNA of the CDR3 is TGTGCCAGCAGCCAACCCCCGGGAAATCGGTCCTCCGGGGAGCTGTGGTTT. Residues: CASSQPPGNRSSGELWF.